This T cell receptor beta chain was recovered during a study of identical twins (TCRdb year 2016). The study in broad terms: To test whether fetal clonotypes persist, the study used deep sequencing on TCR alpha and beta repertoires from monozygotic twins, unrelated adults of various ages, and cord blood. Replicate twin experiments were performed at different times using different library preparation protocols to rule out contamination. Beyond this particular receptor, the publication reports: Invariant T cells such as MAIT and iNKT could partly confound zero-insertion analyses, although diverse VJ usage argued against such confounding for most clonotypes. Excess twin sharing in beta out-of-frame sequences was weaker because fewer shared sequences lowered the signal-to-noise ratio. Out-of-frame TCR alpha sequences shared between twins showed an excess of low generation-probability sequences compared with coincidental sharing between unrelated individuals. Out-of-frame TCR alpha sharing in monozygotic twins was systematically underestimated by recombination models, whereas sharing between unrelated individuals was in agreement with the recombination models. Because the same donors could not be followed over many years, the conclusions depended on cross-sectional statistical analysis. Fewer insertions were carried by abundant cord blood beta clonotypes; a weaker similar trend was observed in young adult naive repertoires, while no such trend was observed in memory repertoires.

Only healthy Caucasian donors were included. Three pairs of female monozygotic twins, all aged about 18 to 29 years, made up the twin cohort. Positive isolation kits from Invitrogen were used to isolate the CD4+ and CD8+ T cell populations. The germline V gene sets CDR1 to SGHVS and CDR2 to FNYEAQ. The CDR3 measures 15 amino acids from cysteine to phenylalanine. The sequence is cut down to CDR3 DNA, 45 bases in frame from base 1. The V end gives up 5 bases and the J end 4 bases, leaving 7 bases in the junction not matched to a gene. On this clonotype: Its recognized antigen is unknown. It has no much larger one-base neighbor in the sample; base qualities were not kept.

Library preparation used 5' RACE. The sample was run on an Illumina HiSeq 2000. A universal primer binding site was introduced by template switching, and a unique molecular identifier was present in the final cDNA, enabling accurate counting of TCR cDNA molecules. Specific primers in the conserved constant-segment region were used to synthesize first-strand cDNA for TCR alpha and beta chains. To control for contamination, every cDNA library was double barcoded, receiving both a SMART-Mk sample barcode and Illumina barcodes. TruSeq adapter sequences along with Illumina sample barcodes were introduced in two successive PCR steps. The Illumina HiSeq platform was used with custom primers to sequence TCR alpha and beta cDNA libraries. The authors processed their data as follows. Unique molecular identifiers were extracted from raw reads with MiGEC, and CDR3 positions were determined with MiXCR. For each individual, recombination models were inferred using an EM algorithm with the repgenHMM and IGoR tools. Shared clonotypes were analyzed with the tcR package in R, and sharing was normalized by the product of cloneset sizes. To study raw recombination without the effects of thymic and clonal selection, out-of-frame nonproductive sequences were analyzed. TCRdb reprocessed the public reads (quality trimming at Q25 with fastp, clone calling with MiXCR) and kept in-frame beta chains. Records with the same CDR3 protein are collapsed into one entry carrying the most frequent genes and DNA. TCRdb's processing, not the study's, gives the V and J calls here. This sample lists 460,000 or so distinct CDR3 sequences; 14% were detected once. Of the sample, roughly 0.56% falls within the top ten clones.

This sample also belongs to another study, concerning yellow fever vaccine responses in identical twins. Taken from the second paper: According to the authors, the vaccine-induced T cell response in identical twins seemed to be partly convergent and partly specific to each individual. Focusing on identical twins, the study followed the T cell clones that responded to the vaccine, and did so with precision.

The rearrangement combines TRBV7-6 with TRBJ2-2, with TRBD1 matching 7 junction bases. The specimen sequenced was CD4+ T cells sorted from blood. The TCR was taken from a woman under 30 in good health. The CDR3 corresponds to CASSPNNRGTGELFF. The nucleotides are TGTGCCAGCAGCCCCAATAACAGGGGCACCGGGGAGCTGTTTTTT.